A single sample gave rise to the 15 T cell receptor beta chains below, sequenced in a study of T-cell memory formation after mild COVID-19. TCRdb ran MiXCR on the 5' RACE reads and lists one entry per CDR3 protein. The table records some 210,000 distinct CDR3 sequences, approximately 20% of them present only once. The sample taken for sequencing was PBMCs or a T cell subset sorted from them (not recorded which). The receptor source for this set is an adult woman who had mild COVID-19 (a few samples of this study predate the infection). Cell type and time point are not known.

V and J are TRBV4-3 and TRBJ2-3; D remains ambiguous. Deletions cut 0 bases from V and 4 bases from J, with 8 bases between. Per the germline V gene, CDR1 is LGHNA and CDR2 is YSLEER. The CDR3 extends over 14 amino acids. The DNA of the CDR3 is TGCGCCAGCAGCCAAGAGGGGTTTGCAGATACGCAGTATTTT. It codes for CASSQEGFADTQYF.

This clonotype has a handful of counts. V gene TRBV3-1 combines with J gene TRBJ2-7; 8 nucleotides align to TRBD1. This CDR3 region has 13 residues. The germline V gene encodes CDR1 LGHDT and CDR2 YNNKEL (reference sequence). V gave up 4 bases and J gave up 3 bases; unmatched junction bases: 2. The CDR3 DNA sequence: TGTGCCAGCAGCCTAGGGACAGGCTACGAGCAGTACTTC. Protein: CASSLGTGYEQYF.

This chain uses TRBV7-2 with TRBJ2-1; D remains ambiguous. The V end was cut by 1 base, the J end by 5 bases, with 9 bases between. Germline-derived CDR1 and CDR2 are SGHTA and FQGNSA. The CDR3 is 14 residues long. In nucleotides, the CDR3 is TGTGCCAGCAGCTTAGTGGGTCCCGACAATGAGCAGTTCTTC. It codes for CASSLVGPDNEQFF.

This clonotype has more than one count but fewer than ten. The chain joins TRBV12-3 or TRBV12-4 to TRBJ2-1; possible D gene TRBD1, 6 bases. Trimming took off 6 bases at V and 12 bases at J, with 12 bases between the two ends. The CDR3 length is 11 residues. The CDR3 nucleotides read TGTGCCAGCAGCACAGGGCAATGGCAGTTCTTC. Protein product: CASSTGQWQFF.

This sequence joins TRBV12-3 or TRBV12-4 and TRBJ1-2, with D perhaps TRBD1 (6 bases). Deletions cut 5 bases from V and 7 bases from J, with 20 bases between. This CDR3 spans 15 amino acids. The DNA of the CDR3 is TGTGCCAGCAGTATTGATGGACAGTGGGGGACTGGCTACACCTTC. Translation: CASSIDGQWGTGYTF.

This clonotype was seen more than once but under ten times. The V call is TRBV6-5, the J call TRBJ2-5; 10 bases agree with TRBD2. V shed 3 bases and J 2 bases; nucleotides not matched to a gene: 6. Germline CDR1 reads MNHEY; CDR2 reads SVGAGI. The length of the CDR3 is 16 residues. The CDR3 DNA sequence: TGTGCCAGCAGTTATCTAGCGGGAGTCCGGCAAGAGACCCAGTACTTC. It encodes CASSYLAGVRQETQYF.

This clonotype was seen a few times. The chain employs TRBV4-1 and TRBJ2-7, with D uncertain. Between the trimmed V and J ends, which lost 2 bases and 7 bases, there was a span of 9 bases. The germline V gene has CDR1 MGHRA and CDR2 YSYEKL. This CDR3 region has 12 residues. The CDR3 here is CASSQQGREQYF. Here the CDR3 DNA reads TGCGCCAGCAGCCAACAAGGGCGAGAGCAGTACTTC.

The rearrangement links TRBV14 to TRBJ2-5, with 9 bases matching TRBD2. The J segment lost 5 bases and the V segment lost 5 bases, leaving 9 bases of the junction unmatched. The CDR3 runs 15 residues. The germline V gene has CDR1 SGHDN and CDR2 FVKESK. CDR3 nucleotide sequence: TGTGCCAGCAGCTTCCTAGCGGGGTATAAGGAGACCCAGTACTTC. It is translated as CASSFLAGYKETQYF.

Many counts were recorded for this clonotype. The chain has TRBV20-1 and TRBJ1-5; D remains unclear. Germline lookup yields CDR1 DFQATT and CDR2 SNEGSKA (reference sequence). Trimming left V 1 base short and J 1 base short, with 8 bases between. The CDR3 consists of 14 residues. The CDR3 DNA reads TGCAGTGCTAGAGCCGACATGAGCAATCAGCCCCAGCATTTT. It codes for CSARADMSNQPQHF.

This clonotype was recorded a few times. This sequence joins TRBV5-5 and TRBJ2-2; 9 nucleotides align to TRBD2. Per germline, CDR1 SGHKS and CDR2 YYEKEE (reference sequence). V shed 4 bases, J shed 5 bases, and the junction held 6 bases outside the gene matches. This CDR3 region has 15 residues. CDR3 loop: CASSISGSVTGELFF. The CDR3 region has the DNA TGTGCCAGCAGCATTAGCGGGAGTGTAACCGGGGAGCTGTTTTTT.

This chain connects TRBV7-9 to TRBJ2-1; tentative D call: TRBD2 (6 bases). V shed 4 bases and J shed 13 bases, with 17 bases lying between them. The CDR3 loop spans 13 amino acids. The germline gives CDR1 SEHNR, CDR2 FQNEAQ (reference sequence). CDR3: CASSSSGTQNQFF. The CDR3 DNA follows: TGTGCCAGCAGCTCATCTGGGACTCAGAACCAGTTCTTC. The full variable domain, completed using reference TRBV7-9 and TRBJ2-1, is DTGVSQNPRHKITKRGQNVTFRCDPISEHNRLYWYRQTLGQGPEFLTYFQNEAQLEKSRLLSDRFSAERPKGSFSTLEIQRTEQGDSAMYLCASSSSGTQNQFFGPGTRLTVL.

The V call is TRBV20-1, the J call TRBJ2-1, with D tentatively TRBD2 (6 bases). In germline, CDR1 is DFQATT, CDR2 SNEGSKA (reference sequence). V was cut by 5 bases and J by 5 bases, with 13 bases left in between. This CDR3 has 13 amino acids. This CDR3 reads CSAGGTPNNEQFF. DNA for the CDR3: TGCAGTGCTGGCGGGACTCCTAACAATGAGCAGTTCTTC.

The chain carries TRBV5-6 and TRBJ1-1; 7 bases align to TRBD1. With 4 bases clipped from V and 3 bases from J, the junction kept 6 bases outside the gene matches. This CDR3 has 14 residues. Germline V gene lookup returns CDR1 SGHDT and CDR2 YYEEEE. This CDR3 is CASSKTGWDTEAFF. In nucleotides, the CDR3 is TGTGCCAGCAGCAAGACAGGGTGGGACACTGAAGCTTTCTTT.

The CDR3 nucleotides read TGTGCCAGCAGCGTAGGGACAGGAGGGAACTACGAGCAGTACTTC. This codes for CASSVGTGGNYEQYF. J is TRBJ2-7 and V is TRBV9, with D possibly matching TRBD1 (7 bases). In germline, CDR1 is SGDLS, CDR2 YYNGEE. The CDR3 sequence is 15 residues long. Between the trimmed V and J ends, which lost 0 bases and 3 bases, there was a span of 13 bases.

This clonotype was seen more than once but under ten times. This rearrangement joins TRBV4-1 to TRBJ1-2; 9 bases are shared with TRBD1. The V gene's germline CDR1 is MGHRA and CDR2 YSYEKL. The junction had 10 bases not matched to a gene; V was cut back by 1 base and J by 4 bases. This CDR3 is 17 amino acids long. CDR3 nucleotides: TGCGCCAGCAGCCAAGTTCTCCGGGACAGGGTTGGCTATGGCTACACCTTC. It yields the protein CASSQVLRDRVGYGYTF.